The 13 T cell receptor beta chains in this list originate from one sample, sequenced in a study of regulatory T cells in long-lasting Graves disease (dated by TCRdb to about 2021). The library was made by multiplex PCR. Sequencing was performed on an Illumina HiSeq 4000. CDR3 regions were amplified by Arm-PCR with iRepertoire HTBI primers to construct TCR beta libraries. TCRdb's own reprocessing of the public reads used fastp at Q25 and MiXCR and kept productive beta chains. Each CDR3 protein gets just one entry, which takes the most common genes and DNA from the rows behind it. The sample table lists fewer than 550,000 distinct CDR3 sequences, about 16% of them with a count of one. The top ten clones comprise roughly 25% of the sample. In light of the paper, this sample's time point label describes: newly diagnosed GD, antithyroid drugs for less than 3 months. For both TCR sequencing and RNA sequencing, RNA was extracted from PBMCs using TRIzol.

The data also belong to a second study, concerning T cells in Graves' hyperthyroidism and ophthalmopathy.

The sequencing here drew on peripheral blood mononuclear cells (PBMCs), taken at new diagnosis, from a patient treated with antithyroid drugs. These TCRs come from a woman aged 35-65 years with Graves disease. Donor details come from another sample of the same person, matched by shared clones.

This clonotype was detected many times. The J gene is TRBJ2-1, the V gene TRBV18, with TRBD1 matching over 7 bases. The CDR3 is made up of 14 amino acids. CDR1 and CDR2 from the germline V gene are KGHSH and LQKENI. The V segment lost 5 bases and the J segment 7 bases; nucleotides outside the gene matches: 8. CDR3 sequence reads: CASSTDRVKNEQFF. In DNA form, the CDR3 reads TGTGCCAGCTCAACTGACAGGGTAAAGAATGAGCAGTTCTTC.

The rearrangement joins TRBV27 to TRBJ2-2, with 9 bases lining up with TRBD2. Per germline, CDR1 MNHEY and CDR2 SMNVEV (reference sequence). The CDR3 contains 16 residues. V trimming: 0 bases; J trimming: 7 bases; junction bases outside the gene matches: 6. The CDR3 spells CASSLSPSGVNGELFF. The CDR3 DNA sequence: TGTGCCAGCAGTTTATCACCTAGCGGGGTTAACGGGGAGCTGTTTTTT.

The chain links TRBV29-1 to TRBJ2-5; perhaps D is TRBD1 or TRBD2 (6 bases each). Per the germline V gene, CDR1 is SQVTM and CDR2 is ANQGSEA. V dropped 3 bases and J dropped 7 bases, with 15 bases sitting between them. This CDR3 is 13 amino acids long. CDR3 sequence: CSVEERGPGTQYF. The DNA of the CDR3 is TGCAGCGTTGAGGAACGGGGGCCGGGGACCCAGTACTTC.

The table lists this clonotype with many counts. The chain is built from TRBV5-1 and TRBJ1-1; D remains ambiguous. CDR3 length equals 14 residues. Per germline, CDR1 SGHRS and CDR2 YFSETQ. V was shortened by 0 bases and J by 7 bases, with 13 bases between the two germline ends. The DNA for the CDR3 is TGCGCCAGCAGCTTGGCCGGAGCTCCGGGTGAAGCTTTCTTT. Its translation: CASSLAGAPGEAFF.

This clonotype was seen once. The chain couples TRBV13 to TRBJ2-1, with 11 bases matching TRBD2. Germline values: CDR1 PRHDT, CDR2 FYEKMQ (reference sequence). The trim removed 3 bases at V and 3 bases at J, leaving 4 bases unmatched. This CDR3 spans 16 amino acids. CDR3 residues: CASSFALAGGYNEQFF. The CDR3 bases are TGTGCCAGCAGCTTTGCGCTAGCGGGGGGCTACAATGAGCAGTTCTTC.

This clonotype has a count of ten or more. This rearrangement joins TRBV6-1 to TRBJ1-2, with TRBD1 as a possible D gene (5 bases). V lost 6 bases to trimming and J lost 4 bases, with 15 bases between them. The germline V gene has CDR1 MNHNS and CDR2 SASEGT. The CDR3 totals 14 residues. The CDR3 region is CASRGGLEFYGYTF. CDR3 DNA: TGTGCCAGCAGGGGGGGGTTGGAGTTCTATGGCTACACCTTC.

This clonotype was seen only a few times. This chain uses TRBV5-4 with TRBJ1-1; 8 nucleotides agree with TRBD1. V lost 0 bases and J lost 4; bases outside the gene matches: 5. Germline values: CDR1 SGHNT, CDR2 YYREEE (reference sequence). The length of the CDR3 is 15 residues. The CDR3 is CASSLDQGASTEAFF. The CDR3, as DNA: TGTGCCAGCAGCTTGGACCAGGGGGCCAGCACTGAAGCTTTCTTT. Based on the CDR3 plus reference TRBV5-4 and TRBJ1-1, the full variable domain is ETGVTQSPTHLIKTRGQQVTLRCSSQSGHNTVSWYQQALGQGPQFIFQYYREEENGRGNFPPRFSGLQFPNYSSELNVNALELDDSALYLCASSLDQGASTEAFFGQGTRLTVV.

This clonotype was observed a handful of times. This sequence joins TRBV9 and TRBJ1-2; D not resolved. This CDR3 is 16 amino acids long. V lost 2 bases and J lost 2, with 16 bases in between. The germline CDR1 and CDR2 sequences are SGDLS and YYNGEE. The CDR3 sequence: CASSVSPLDLNYGYTF. CDR3 nucleotide sequence: TGTGCCAGCAGCGTTAGCCCGCTGGATTTGAACTATGGCTACACCTTC.

The chain combines TRBV5-4 with TRBJ2-3; D remains unclear. Per germline, CDR1 SGHNT and CDR2 YYREEE (reference sequence). CDR3 length: 16 residues. V was pared by 0 bases and J by 5 bases, with 16 bases between. DNA for the CDR3: TGTGCCAGCAGCTTGGAGGGTGCCCGATGGATAGATACGCAGTATTTT. Its translation: CASSLEGARWIDTQYF.

The CDR3 region has the DNA TGTGCCAGCAGCGTAGTTAGCGGGGGTAGAAATGAGCAGTTCTTC. Translation: CASSVVSGGRNEQFF. The rearrangement links TRBV9 to TRBJ2-1; 9 bases line up with TRBD2. The CDR3 runs to 15 residues. V was clipped by 0 bases and J by 7 bases; unmatched bases: 5. Germline V gene lookup returns CDR1 SGDLS and CDR2 YYNGEE.

This clonotype was counted only a few times. This chain joins TRBV27 and TRBJ2-2, with D hard to call. The CDR3 covers 13 residues. The germline CDR1 and CDR2 sequences are MNHEY and SMNVEV (reference sequence). V shed 7 bases and J shed 4 bases, with 10 bases lying between them. CDR3 in amino acids: CASTRLPTGELFF. CDR3 DNA sequence: TGTGCCAGCACGAGACTTCCCACCGGGGAGCTGTTTTTT.

V and J are TRBV6-1 and TRBJ1-6; 8 bases line up with TRBD1. In germline, CDR1 is MNHNS, CDR2 SASEGT. Losses at the gene ends were 6 bases for V and 6 bases for J; bases not matched to a gene: 4. The CDR3 is made up of 14 amino acids. CDR3 in DNA: TGTGCCAGCAGATGGACAGGGATTAATTCACCCCTCCACTTT. This codes for CASRWTGINSPLHF.

This clonotype was detected only a few times. This chain connects TRBV14 to TRBJ1-1, with D hard to call. Trimming stripped 2 bases from V and 0 bases from J, with 7 bases between. The CDR3 covers 14 residues. Germline values: CDR1 SGHDN, CDR2 FVKESK. The CDR3 spells CASSQNNLNTEAFF. CDR3 DNA sequence: TGTGCCAGCAGCCAAAACAATCTGAACACTGAAGCTTTCTTT.